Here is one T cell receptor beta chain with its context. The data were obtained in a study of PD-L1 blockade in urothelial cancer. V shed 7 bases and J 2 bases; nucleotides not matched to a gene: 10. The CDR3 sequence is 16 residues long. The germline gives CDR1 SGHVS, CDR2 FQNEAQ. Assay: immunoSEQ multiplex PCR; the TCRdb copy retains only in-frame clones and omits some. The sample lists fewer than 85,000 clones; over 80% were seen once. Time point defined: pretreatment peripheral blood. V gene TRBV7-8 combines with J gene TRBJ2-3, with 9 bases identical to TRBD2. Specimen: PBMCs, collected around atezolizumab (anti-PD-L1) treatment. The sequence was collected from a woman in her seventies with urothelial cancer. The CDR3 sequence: CASTTEASGDTDTQYF. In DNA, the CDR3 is TGTGCCAGCACCACAGAGGCTAGCGGGGACACAGATACGCAGTATTTT.